Below are 14 T cell receptor beta chains sequenced from a single sample in a study of early T cells in non-severe SARS-CoV-2 infection (dated by TCRdb to the early 2020s). The library was generated by 5' RACE. The sequencer was a NextSeq 500. TCRdb took the public reads, trimmed them with fastp at Q25, ran MiXCR for clone calling and kept in-frame beta chains. Duplicate CDR3 protein sequences are folded into a single record with the most common DNA and genes. This sample holds tens of thousands of distinct CDR3 sequences; roughly an eighth were observed only once. The top ten clonotypes cover 6% to 7.5% of the sample. Sequenced: whole blood. The origin of the receptors is an adult who was a healthcare worker with PCR-confirmed SARS-CoV-2 infection or an uninfected control (not recorded which).

The rearrangement links TRBV28 to TRBJ1-1; 8 bases align to TRBD1. Germline V gene data show CDR1 as MDHEN and CDR2 as SYDVKM. With 8 bases clipped from V and 1 base from J, the junction kept 6 bases outside the gene matches. The CDR3 runs 14 residues. This CDR3 reads CASRPGTGNTEAFF. The CDR3 coding sequence is TGTGCCAGCCGTCCCGGGACAGGGAACACTGAAGCTTTCTTT.

This clonotype was recorded a few times. The J gene is TRBJ1-2, the V gene TRBV7-8; D unclear. The CDR3 has 13 residues. V was trimmed by 4 bases and J by 4 bases, leaving 10 bases between them. CDR1 is SGHVS, CDR2 FQNEAQ, per germline. The CDR3 sequence: CASSSTSLYGYTF. CDR3 nucleotides: TGTGCCAGCAGCTCGACATCCCTCTATGGCTACACCTTC. Complete variable domain (other parts from reference TRBV7-8 and TRBJ1-2): GAGVSQSPRYKVAKRGQDVALRCDPISGHVSLFWYQQALGQGPEFLTYFQNEAQLDKSGLPSDRFFAERPEGSVSTLKIQRTQQEDSAVYLCASSSTSLYGYTFGSGTRLTVV.

In this sample, this clonotype turned up a few times. The V call is TRBV25-1, the J call TRBJ1-2; TRBD1 agrees at 8 bases. Germline CDR1 MGHDK, CDR2 SYGVNS. Trimming at V came to 4 bases and at J to 6 bases, leaving 16 bases not matched to a gene. The CDR3 has 17 residues. This CDR3 is CASSGPSGGAFLDGYTF. DNA of the CDR3: TGTGCCAGCAGTGGACCTTCAGGGGGCGCCTTTCTGGATGGCTACACCTTC.

This chain links TRBV24-1 with TRBJ2-7; D may be TRBD2 (5 bases). CDR3 size: 14 residues. V lost 6 bases and J 0 bases, leaving 11 bases between the germline ends. From germline, CDR1 is KGHDR and CDR2 SFDVKD. CDR3: CATSTGSLSYEQYF. The CDR3 DNA sequence: TGTGCCACCAGTACGGGATCTCTCTCCTACGAGCAGTACTTC.

Concerning this clonotype itself: A read error may produce the germline difference seen at one junction end. The chain has TRBV19 and TRBJ2-1, with unresolved D. The CDR3 contains 15 residues. CDR1 is LNHDA and CDR2 is SQIVND in the germline V gene (reference sequence). Here the CDR3 reads CAGSSTPGSYNEQFF. The CDR3 nucleotides are TGTGCCGGTAGTTCCACGCCCGGCTCCTACAATGAGCAGTTCTTC.

The V gene is TRBV7-2, the J gene TRBJ2-5, with no clear D. The length of the CDR3 is 13 residues. Trimming left V 5 bases short and J 3 bases short, with 10 bases between. Germline V lookup: CDR1 SGHTA, CDR2 FQGNSA. CDR3 residues: CASSGAREETQYF. In nucleotides, the CDR3 is TGTGCCAGCAGCGGTGCTCGGGAAGAGACCCAGTACTTC.

The gene calls are TRBV5-1 and TRBJ1-1; D is undetermined. The CDR3 is 14 residues long. CDR1 SGHRS and CDR2 YFSETQ come from the germline V gene. V was shortened by 0 bases and J by 2 bases, with 8 bases between the two germline ends. This CDR3 reads CASSLGAQNTEAFF. The CDR3 DNA sequence: TGCGCCAGCAGCTTGGGGGCTCAAAACACTGAAGCTTTCTTT.

This clonotype was recorded at least ten times. The CDR3 spells CAISETGQGAVYGYTF. Here the CDR3 DNA reads TGTGCCATCAGTGAAACCGGACAGGGGGCGGTCTATGGCTACACCTTC. The chain joins TRBV10-3 to TRBJ1-2, with TRBD1 matching 11 bases. V shed 3 bases, J shed 4 bases, and the junction held 7 bases outside the gene matches. Germline CDR1 reads ENHRY; CDR2 reads SYGVKD. The CDR3 loop spans 16 amino acids.

The rearrangement links TRBV28 to TRBJ2-1; D perhaps matches TRBD2 (7 bases). V lost 6 bases to trimming and J lost 10 bases, with 25 bases between them. There are 16 residues in the CDR3. Looked up from germline, CDR1 is MDHEN and CDR2 is SYDVKM. The CDR3 loop is CASSFPGGRTLSEQFF. The CDR3, as DNA: TGTGCCAGCAGCTTCCCCGGGGGGCGGACTCTAAGCGAGCAGTTCTTC.

This clonotype has more than one count but fewer than ten. The V and J genes are TRBV12-3 or TRBV12-4 and TRBJ1-5, with D unresolved. V was cut by 0 bases and J by 5 bases, with 8 bases left in between. The CDR3 contains 14 residues. CDR3 nucleotide sequence: TGTGCCAGCAGTTTAGCAGGGTTACATCAGCCCCAGCATTTT. Its protein product is CASSLAGLHQPQHF.

This clonotype was observed at least ten times. The J gene is TRBJ1-1, the V gene TRBV7-9, with 9 bases identical to TRBD1. This CDR3 is built from 15 residues. V shed 7 bases and J 10 bases; nucleotides not matched to a gene: 16. Germline V lookup: CDR1 SEHNR, CDR2 FQNEAQ (reference sequence). The CDR3 is CASNPGLGQGSVAFF. DNA of the CDR3: TGTGCCAGCAACCCTGGCCTGGGACAGGGCTCGGTAGCTTTCTTT. The full variable domain, its missing parts supplied by reference TRBV7-9 and TRBJ1-1, is DTGVSQNPRHKITKRGQNVTFRCDPISEHNRLYWYRQTLGQGPEFLTYFQNEAQLEKSRLLSDRFSAERPKGSFSTLEIQRTEQGDSAMYLCASNPGLGQGSVAFFGQGTRLTVV.

J is TRBJ1-1 and V is TRBV5-4, with TRBD1 as a possible D gene (5 bases). The length of the CDR3 is 15 residues. CDR1 SGHNT and CDR2 YYREEE come from the germline V gene (reference sequence). V lost 0 bases to trimming and J lost 4 bases, with 13 bases between them. The CDR3 nucleotides read TGTGCCAGCAGCTTGGATGGCAGGGTGGGCACTGAAGCTTTCTTT. The encoded protein is CASSLDGRVGTEAFF.

The chain carries TRBV7-2 and TRBJ2-7; D possibly uses TRBD1 or TRBD2 (5 bases each). This CDR3 is built from 15 residues. Germline V gives CDR1 SGHTA, CDR2 FQGNSA. Deletions cut 1 base from V and 2 bases from J, with 12 bases between. The CDR3 sequence is CASSLVGAGAYEQYF. The CDR3 region has the DNA TGTGCCAGCAGCTTAGTCGGGGCCGGGGCCTACGAGCAGTACTTC.

The rearrangement joins TRBV5-1 to TRBJ2-1; 7 bases agree with TRBD2. The ends lost 4 bases at V and 6 bases at J; junction bases unmatched: 13. This CDR3 spans 16 amino acids. Per the germline V gene, CDR1 is SGHRS and CDR2 is YFSETQ. In DNA, the CDR3 is TGCGCCAGCAGCCAAACCGGGGGGAGAGGTACCAATGAGCAGTTCTTC. Translating gives CASSQTGGRGTNEQFF. The full variable domain, its missing parts supplied by reference TRBV5-1 and TRBJ2-1, is KAGVTQTPRYLIKTRGQQVTLSCSPISGHRSVSWYQQTPGQGLQFLFEYFSETQRNKGNFPGRFSGRQFSNSRSEMNVSTLELGDSALYLCASSQTGGRGTNEQFFGPGTRLTVL.